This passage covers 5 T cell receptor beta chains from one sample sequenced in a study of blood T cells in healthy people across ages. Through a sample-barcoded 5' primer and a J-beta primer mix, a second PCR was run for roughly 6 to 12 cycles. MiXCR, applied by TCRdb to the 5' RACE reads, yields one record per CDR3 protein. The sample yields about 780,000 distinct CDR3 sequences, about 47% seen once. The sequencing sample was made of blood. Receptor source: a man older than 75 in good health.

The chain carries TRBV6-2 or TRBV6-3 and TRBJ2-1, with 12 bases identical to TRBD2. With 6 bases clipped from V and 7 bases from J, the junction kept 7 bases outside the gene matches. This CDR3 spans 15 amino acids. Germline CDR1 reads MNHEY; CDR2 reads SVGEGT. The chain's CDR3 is CASRRLAGVGNEQFF. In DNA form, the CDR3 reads TGTGCCAGCAGGAGACTAGCGGGAGTGGGGAATGAGCAGTTCTTC.

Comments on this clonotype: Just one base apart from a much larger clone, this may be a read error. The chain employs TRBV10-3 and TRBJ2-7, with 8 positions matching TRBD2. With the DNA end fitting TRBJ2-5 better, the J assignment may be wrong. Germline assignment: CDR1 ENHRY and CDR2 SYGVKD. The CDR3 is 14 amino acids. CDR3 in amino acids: CGIAREGVEETQYF. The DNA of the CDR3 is TGTGGCATCGCCCGGGAGGGGGTTGAAGAGACCCAGTACTTC.

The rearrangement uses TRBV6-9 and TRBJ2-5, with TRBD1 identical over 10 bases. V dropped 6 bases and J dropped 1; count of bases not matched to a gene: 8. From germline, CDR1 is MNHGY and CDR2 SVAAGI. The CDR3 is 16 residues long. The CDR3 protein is CASSPNRDRGQETQYF. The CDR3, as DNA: TGTGCCAGCAGCCCAAACCGGGACAGGGGCCAAGAGACCCAGTACTTC.

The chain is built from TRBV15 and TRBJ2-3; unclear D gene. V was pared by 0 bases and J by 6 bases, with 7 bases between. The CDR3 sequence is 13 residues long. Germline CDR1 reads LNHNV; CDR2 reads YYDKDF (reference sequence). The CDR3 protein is CATSRDIRDTQYF. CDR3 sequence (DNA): TGTGCCACCAGCAGAGATATAAGGGATACGCAGTATTTT.

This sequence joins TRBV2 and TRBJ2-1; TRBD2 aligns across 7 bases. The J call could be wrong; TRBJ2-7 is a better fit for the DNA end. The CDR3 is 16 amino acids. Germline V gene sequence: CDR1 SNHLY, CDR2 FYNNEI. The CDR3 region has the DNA TGTGCCAGCAGTGAAGCGGGACTAAACTCCTACAATGAGCAGTACTTC. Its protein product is CASSEAGLNSYNEQYF.